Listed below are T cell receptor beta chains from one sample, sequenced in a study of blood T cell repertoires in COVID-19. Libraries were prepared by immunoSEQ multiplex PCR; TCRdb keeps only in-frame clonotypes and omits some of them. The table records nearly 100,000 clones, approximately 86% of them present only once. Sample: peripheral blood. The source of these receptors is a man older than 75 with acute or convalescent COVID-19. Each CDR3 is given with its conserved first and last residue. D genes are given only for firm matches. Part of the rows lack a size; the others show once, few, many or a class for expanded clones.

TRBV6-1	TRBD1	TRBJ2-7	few	CASSDDGTGVYEQYF	TGTGCCAGCAGTGATGACGGGACAGGGGTTTACGAGCAGTACTTC
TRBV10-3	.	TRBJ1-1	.	CAISEGREGPANTEAFF	TGTGCCATCAGCGAGGGGAGGGAGGGTCCAGCGAACACTGAAGCTTTCTTT
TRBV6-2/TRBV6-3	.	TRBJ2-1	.	CASSDIRGQLNEQFF	TGTGCCAGCAGCGACATCAGGGGCCAGCTCAATGAGCAGTTCTTC
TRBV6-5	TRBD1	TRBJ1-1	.	CASSLLRGRYTEAFF	TGTGCCAGCAGTCTCCTCAGGGGGAGGTACACTGAAGCTTTCTTT
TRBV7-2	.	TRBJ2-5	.	CASSLESYTLETQYF	TGTGCCAGCAGCTTAGAAAGTTACACCCTTGAGACCCAGTACTTC
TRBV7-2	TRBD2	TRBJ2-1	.	CASSAQSGGYEQFF	TGTGCCAGCAGCGCCCAGTCGGGAGGGTATGAGCAGTTCTTC
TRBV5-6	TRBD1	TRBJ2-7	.	CASSRDRTYEQYF	TGTGCCAGCAGCCGGGACAGAACCTACGAGCAGTACTTC
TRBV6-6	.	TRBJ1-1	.	CASSKIDRYLEAFF	TGTGCCAGCAGCAAGATCGACAGATACCTTGAAGCTTTCTTT
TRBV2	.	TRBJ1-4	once	CASSEDFPTNEKLFF	TGTGCCAGCAGCGAGGACTTCCCAACTAATGAAAAACTGTTTTTT
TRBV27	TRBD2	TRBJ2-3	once	CASSPGLAGRGSTDTQYF	TGTGCCAGCAGCCCGGGACTAGCGGGAAGAGGAAGCACAGATACGCAGTATTTT
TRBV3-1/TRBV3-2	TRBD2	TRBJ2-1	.	CASSQDPGGHNEQFF	TGTGCCAGCAGCCAAGATCCGGGAGGCCATAATGAGCAGTTCTTC
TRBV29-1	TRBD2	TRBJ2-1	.	CSATEREWRNEQFF	TGCAGCGCCACCGAGCGGGAGTGGCGCAATGAGCAGTTCTTC
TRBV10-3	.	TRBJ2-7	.	CAIGGGYEQYF	TGTGCCATCGGGGGCGGGTACGAGCAGTACTTC
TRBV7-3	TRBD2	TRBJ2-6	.	CASSLLAGAGGANVLTF	TGTGCCAGCAGCTTGTTAGCGGGAGCAGGTGGGGCCAACGTCCTGACTTTC
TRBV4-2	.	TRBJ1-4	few	CASSQEGHSDEKLFF	TGTGCCAGCAGCCAAGAAGGGCATAGCGATGAAAAACTGTTTTTT
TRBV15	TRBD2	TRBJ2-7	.	CATSRDRAGGITYEQYF	TGTGCCACCAGCAGAGATAGGGCGGGAGGAATAACCTACGAGCAGTACTTC
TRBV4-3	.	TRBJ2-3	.	CASSQGGSAPSDTQYF	TGCGCCAGCAGCCAAGGAGGTTCCGCCCCCTCAGATACGCAGTATTTT
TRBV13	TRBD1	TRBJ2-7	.	CASSSGQASYEQYF	TGTGCCAGCAGCTCGGGACAGGCCTCCTACGAGCAGTACTTC
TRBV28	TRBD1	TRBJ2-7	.	CASSLSTGTGTEQYF	TGTGCCAGCAGTTTATCAACCGGGACAGGGACCGAGCAGTACTTC
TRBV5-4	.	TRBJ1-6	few	CASSHVRGLENSPLHF	TGTGCCAGCAGCCATGTCCGGGGACTGGAGAATTCACCCCTCCACTTT
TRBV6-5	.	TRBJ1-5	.	CASRPMGDNQPQHF	TGTGCCAGCAGACCGATGGGAGACAATCAGCCCCAGCATTTT
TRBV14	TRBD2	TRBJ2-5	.	CASSPIGLAGKTQYF	TGTGCCAGCAGCCCTATCGGACTAGCGGGAAAGACCCAGTACTTC
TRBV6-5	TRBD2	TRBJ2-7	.	CASTLVGGGSYEQYF	TGTGCCAGCACCCTGGTGGGGGGAGGGTCCTACGAGCAGTACTTC
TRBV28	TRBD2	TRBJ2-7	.	CASSVAGLPYEQYF	TGTGCCAGCAGTGTAGCGGGTCTGCCCTACGAGCAGTACTTC
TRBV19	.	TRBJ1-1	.	CASSIGGAGLNTEAFF	TGTGCCAGTAGTATAGGTGGGGCGGGGTTGAACACTGAAGCTTTCTTT